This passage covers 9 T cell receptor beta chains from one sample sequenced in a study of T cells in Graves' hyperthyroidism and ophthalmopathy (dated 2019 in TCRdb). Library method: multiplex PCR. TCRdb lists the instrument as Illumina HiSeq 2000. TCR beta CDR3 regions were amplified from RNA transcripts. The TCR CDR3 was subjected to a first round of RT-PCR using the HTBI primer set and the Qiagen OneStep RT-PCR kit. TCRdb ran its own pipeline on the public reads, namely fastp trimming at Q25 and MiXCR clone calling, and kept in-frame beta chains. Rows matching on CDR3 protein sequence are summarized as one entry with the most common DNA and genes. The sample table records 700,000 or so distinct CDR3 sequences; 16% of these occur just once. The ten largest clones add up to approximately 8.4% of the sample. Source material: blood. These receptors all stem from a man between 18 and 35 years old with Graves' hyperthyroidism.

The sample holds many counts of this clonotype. The CDR3 sequence: CASSLRDRGSNQPQHF. DNA for the CDR3: TGTGCCAGCAGTTTACGGGACAGGGGGAGCAATCAGCCCCAGCATTTT. J is TRBJ1-5 and V is TRBV12-3 or TRBV12-4, with TRBD1 matching over 11 bases. V dropped 2 bases and J dropped 1; count of bases not matched to a gene: 1. There are 16 residues in the CDR3.

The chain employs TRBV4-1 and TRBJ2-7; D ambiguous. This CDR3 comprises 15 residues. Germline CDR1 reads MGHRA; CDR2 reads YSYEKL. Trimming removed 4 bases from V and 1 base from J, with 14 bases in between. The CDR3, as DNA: TGCGCCAGCAGCCCGACCCCGACGGATTCCTACGAGCAGTACTTC. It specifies CASSPTPTDSYEQYF.

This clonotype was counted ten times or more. CDR3 DNA: TGTGCCAGCAGCTTAGTCCACGATCAGCCCCAGCATTTT. Translating gives CASSLVHDQPQHF. V is TRBV7-6 and J is TRBJ1-5; D is unresolved. The CDR3 covers 13 residues. CDR1 and CDR2 (germline): SGHVS, FNYEAQ. Trimming stripped 1 base from V and 5 bases from J, with 6 bases between.

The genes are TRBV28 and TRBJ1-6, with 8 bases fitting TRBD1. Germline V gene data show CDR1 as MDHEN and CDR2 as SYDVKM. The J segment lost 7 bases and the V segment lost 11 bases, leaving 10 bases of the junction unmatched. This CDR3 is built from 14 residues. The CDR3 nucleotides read TGTGCCTGCAACTATCAGGGGGCGAATTCACCCCTCCACTTT. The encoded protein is CACNYQGANSPLHF.

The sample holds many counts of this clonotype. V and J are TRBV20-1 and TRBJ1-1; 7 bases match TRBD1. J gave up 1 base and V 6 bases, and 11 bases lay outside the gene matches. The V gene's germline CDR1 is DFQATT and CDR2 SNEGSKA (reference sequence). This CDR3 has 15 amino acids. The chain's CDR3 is CSALRLRGGNTEAFF. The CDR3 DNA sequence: TGCAGTGCCCTACGACTCAGGGGGGGGAACACTGAAGCTTTCTTT.

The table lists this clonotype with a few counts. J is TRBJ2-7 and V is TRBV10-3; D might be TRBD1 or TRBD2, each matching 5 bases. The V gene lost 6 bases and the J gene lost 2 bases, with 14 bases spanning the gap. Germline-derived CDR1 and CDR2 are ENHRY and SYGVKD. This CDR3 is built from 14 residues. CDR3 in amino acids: CAISPRGFTYEQYF. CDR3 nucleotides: TGTGCCATCAGCCCGAGGGGATTTACCTACGAGCAGTACTTC.

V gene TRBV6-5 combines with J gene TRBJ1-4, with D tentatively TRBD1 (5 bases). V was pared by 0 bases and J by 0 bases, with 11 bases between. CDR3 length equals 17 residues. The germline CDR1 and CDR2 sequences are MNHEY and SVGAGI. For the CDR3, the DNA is TGTGCCAGCAGTTACTCGGGGACCACAGCAACTAATGAAAAACTGTTTTTT. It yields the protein CASSYSGTTATNEKLFF.

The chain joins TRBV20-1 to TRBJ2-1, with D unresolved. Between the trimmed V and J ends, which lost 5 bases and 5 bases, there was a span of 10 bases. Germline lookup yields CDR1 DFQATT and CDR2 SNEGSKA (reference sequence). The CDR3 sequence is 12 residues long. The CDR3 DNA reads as TGCAGTGCTGGCAAGGATCACAATGAGCAGTTCTTC. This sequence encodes CSAGKDHNEQFF.

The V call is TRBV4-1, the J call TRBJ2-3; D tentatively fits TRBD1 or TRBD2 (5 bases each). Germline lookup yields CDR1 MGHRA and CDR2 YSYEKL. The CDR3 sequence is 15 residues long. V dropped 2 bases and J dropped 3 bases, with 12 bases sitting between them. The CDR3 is CASSQTPRGTDTQYF. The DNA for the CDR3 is TGCGCCAGCAGCCAAACCCCGAGGGGTACAGATACGCAGTATTTT.